This is a list of T cell receptor beta chains from one sample in a study of CD8+CD57+ T cells in acquired aplastic anemia. A single record per CDR3 protein comes from TCRdb applying MiXCR to the reads. The top ten hold over 7.5% of the sample, which has hundreds of thousands of distinct CDR3 sequences, around 45% seen once. Sequenced sample: sorted CD4+, CD8+, or CD8+CD57+ T cells (not recorded which) from PBMCs. The receptors shown here come from a human donor with aplastic anemia. The CDR3 runs from the conserved cysteine through the conserved F or W. A D gene is named only where the DNA matches it firmly. Only some rows state a clone size, as once, few, many or a class for expanded clones.

d_call	j_call	v_call	clone_size	cdr3_aa	cdr3_nt
-	TRBJ1-2	TRBV20-1	many	CSARQWLLGGGYTF	TGCAGTGCTAGACAATGGCTTCTCGGAGGGGGCTACACCTTC
TRBD1	TRBJ1-2	TRBV10-3	-	CAISESVGTAYGYTF	TGTGCCATCAGTGAGTCGGTGGGGACAGCCTATGGCTACACCTTC
-	TRBJ1-5	TRBV20-1	-	CSARWGNQPQHF	TGCAGTGCTAGGTGGGGGAATCAGCCCCAGCATTTT
TRBD1	TRBJ1-6	TRBV7-3	-	CASSLGRDRVGSPLHF	TGCGCCAGCAGCCTAGGCCGGGACAGGGTAGGGTCACCCCTCCACTTT
TRBD1	TRBJ1-1	TRBV9	-	CASSVGPKDRGGTEAFF	TGTGCCAGCAGCGTTGGACCTAAGGACAGGGGAGGCACTGAAGCTTTCTTT
-	TRBJ1-1	TRBV7-9	many	CASSLDAGEPEAFF	TGTGCCAGCAGCTTAGATGCCGGGGAACCTGAAGCTTTCTTT
TRBD1	TRBJ2-3	TRBV28	few	CASSSDRAGTDTQYF	TGTGCCAGCAGCTCGGACAGGGCCGGCACAGATACGCAGTATTTT
TRBD2	TRBJ2-3	TRBV5-1	-	CASREGTSEADTQYF	TGCGCCAGCAGGGAAGGGACTAGCGAAGCAGATACGCAGTATTTT
-	TRBJ2-7	TRBV9	many	CASSPQPGTSHYYEQYF	TGTGCCAGCAGCCCTCAACCCGGGACATCCCACTACTACGAGCAGTACTTC
-	TRBJ2-1	TRBV18	-	CASSPISYNEQFF	TGTGCCAGCTCACCAATATCCTACAATGAGCAGTTCTTC
-	TRBJ2-7	TRBV30	-	CACRVSYEQYF	TGTGCCTGCAGAGTCTCCTACGAGCAGTACTTC
TRBD2	TRBJ2-6	TRBV4-2	many	CASSQVVPAGDYSGANVLTF	TGTGCCAGCAGCCAAGTCGTTCCAGCGGGGGACTACTCTGGGGCCAACGTCCTGACTTTC
-	TRBJ2-7	TRBV20-1	-	CSASPDSSYEQYF	TGCAGTGCTAGTCCGGATAGCTCCTACGAGCAGTACTTC
-	TRBJ1-1	TRBV29-1	-	CSVVRQLMNTEAFF	TGCAGCGTTGTGAGGCAGCTTATGAACACTGAAGCTTTCTTT
-	TRBJ2-7	TRBV10-3	-	CATAYVRDNEQYF	TGTGCCACCGCTTATGTCAGGGATAACGAGCAGTACTTC
TRBD2	TRBJ2-3	TRBV2	-	CASWSRGAGGVITDTQYF	TGTGCCAGCTGGTCTAGAGGTGCGGGGGGCGTGATCACAGATACGCAGTATTTT
-	TRBJ1-2	TRBV9	few	CASSARGDGYTF	TGTGCCAGCAGCGCAAGGGGAGATGGCTACACCTTC
-	TRBJ2-5	TRBV15	-	CATSRERGTSGAQYF	TGTGCCACCAGCAGAGAGAGGGGGACCAGTGGTGCCCAGTACTTC
TRBD1	TRBJ2-7	TRBV20-1	once	CSALSQGASYEQYF	TGCAGTGCTTTAAGCCAGGGGGCGTCCTACGAGCAGTACTTC
-	TRBJ1-6	TRBV10-3	-	CASTLGTGHNSPLHF	TGTGCCAGCACCCTGGGGACGGGCCATAATTCACCCCTCCACTTT
-	TRBJ2-3	TRBV12-3/TRBV12-4	many	CASSLVLGGRDTQYF	TGTGCCAGCAGTTTGGTCCTCGGGGGGCGCGATACGCAGTATTTT
TRBD1	TRBJ1-2	TRBV12-3/TRBV12-4	many	CARPTDRGRVSYGYTF	TGTGCCAGACCTACGGACAGGGGGCGAGTCTCCTATGGCTACACCTTC
-	TRBJ2-3	TRBV19	-	CASSMGGSTDTQYF	TGTGCCAGTAGTATGGGCGGGAGCACAGATACGCAGTATTTT
-	TRBJ1-5	TRBV19	-	CASTRRGDQPQHF	TGTGCCAGTACCAGACGGGGGGATCAGCCCCAGCATTTT
-	TRBJ1-2	TRBV25-1	many	CASSGTDITLYGYTF	TGTGCCAGCAGTGGGACAGACATAACCCTATATGGCTACACCTTC
-	TRBJ1-2	TRBV20-1	-	CSATTGTSGYTF	TGCAGTGCGACGACCGGGACTAGCGGATACACCTTC
TRBD2	TRBJ2-7	TRBV10-2	-	CASSETSGGQEYF	TGCGCCAGCAGTGAGACTAGCGGGGGACAGGAGTACTTC
TRBD2	TRBJ2-1	TRBV15	many	CATSSLLAGRNNEQFF	TGTGCCACCAGCAGCCTACTAGCGGGACGCAACAATGAGCAGTTCTTC
-	TRBJ2-7	TRBV2	many	CASSPTTDEQYF	TGTGCCAGCAGTCCAACTACGGACGAGCAGTACTTC
-	TRBJ2-4	TRBV20-1	many	CSARGPENIQYF	TGCAGTGCTAGAGGCCCCGAAAACATTCAGTACTTC
TRBD1	TRBJ2-1	TRBV7-9	-	CASSQPGQGGNEQFF	TGTGCCAGCAGCCAACCTGGACAGGGAGGAAATGAGCAGTTCTTC
TRBD2	TRBJ2-7	TRBV14	many	CASSQDLRTSDSEQYF	TGTGCCAGCAGCCAAGATTTACGGACTAGCGATTCCGAGCAGTACTTC
-	TRBJ1-3	TRBV9	-	CASSVDRTYPGNTIYF	TGTGCCAGCAGCGTAGACAGGACCTACCCTGGAAACACCATATATTTC
-	TRBJ1-4	TRBV24-1	-	CATSDSTGTGNEKLFF	TGTGCCACCAGTGATTCCACCGGGACCGGTAATGAAAAATTGTTTTTT
-	TRBJ1-5	TRBV11-2	many	CASSWDRDQPQHF	TGTGCCAGCAGCTGGGATCGGGATCAGCCCCAGCATTTT
TRBD2	TRBJ2-7	TRBV20-1	few	CSATPGTSGDEQYF	TGCAGTGCTACCCCGGGGACTAGCGGGGACGAGCAGTACTTC
TRBD1	TRBJ2-1	TRBV24-1	-	CATSDQRDRAWFF	TGTGCCACCAGTGATCAGCGGGACAGGGCGTGGTTCTTC
-	TRBJ1-2	TRBV5-1	-	CASSFFGTSSRGYTF	TGCGCCAGCAGCTTCTTCGGAACTTCTTCGCGGGGCTACACCTTC
-	TRBJ2-5	TRBV7-9	-	CASSSARVGKTQYF	TGTGCCAGCAGTTCAGCTAGGGTAGGGAAGACCCAGTACTTC
TRBD2	TRBJ2-3	TRBV6-4	-	CASSVTSGGFRYF	TGTGCCAGCAGTGTGACTAGCGGGGGCTTTCGGTATTTT
-	TRBJ1-2	TRBV27	few	CASLGFRGYTF	TGTGCCAGCTTGGGGTTTCGTGGCTACACCTTC
TRBD2	TRBJ2-7	TRBV14	-	CASSSGLVGNYEQYF	TGTGCCAGCAGCTCAGGACTAGTAGGGAACTACGAGCAGTACTTC
-	TRBJ2-1	TRBV4-1	many	CASSQEFDEQFF	TGCGCCAGCAGCCAAGAATTCGATGAGCAGTTCTTC
-	TRBJ1-2	TRBV7-2	once	CASSIPGTDGYTF	TGTGCCAGCAGCATACCCGGGACGGATGGCTACACCTTC
-	TRBJ2-1	TRBV7-9	many	CASSFEAGFQYNEQFF	TGTGCCAGCAGCTTCGAGGCGGGGTTTCAGTACAATGAGCAGTTCTTC
-	TRBJ1-1	TRBV10-3	-	CAISEGGGTEAFF	TGTGCCATCAGTGAGGGGGGAGGGACTGAAGCTTTCTTT
-	TRBJ2-7	TRBV12-3/TRBV12-4	many	CASSLETYEQYF	TGTGCCAGCAGTTTAGAGACCTACGAGCAGTACTTC
-	TRBJ1-2	TRBV9	-	CASSAGNSGNTF	TGTGCCAGCAGCGCAGGTAATTCTGGAAACACCTTC
TRBD1	TRBJ1-2	TRBV20-1	many	CSATPGGLEHGYTF	TGCAGTGCGACCCCAGGGGGATTAGAGCATGGCTACACCTTC
TRBD1	TRBJ2-1	TRBV2	-	CASNYRGTGGNEQFF	TGTGCCAGCAATTACCGGGGGACAGGGGGAAATGAGCAGTTCTTC
TRBD1	TRBJ2-1	TRBV5-5	many	CASTEGQGRYNEQFF	TGTGCCAGCACCGAAGGACAGGGGCGATACAATGAGCAGTTCTTC
-	TRBJ2-3	TRBV2	-	CASRPDSTSTDTQYF	TGTGCCAGCCGACCTGACAGCACTAGCACAGATACGCAGTATTTT
-	TRBJ1-1	TRBV10-1	many	CATSQGEGTEAFF	TGCGCCACTAGCCAGGGCGAGGGGACTGAAGCTTTCTTT
-	TRBJ2-7	TRBV29-1	-	CSVGGGVSYEQYF	TGCAGCGTTGGTGGGGGAGTGTCCTACGAGCAGTACTTC